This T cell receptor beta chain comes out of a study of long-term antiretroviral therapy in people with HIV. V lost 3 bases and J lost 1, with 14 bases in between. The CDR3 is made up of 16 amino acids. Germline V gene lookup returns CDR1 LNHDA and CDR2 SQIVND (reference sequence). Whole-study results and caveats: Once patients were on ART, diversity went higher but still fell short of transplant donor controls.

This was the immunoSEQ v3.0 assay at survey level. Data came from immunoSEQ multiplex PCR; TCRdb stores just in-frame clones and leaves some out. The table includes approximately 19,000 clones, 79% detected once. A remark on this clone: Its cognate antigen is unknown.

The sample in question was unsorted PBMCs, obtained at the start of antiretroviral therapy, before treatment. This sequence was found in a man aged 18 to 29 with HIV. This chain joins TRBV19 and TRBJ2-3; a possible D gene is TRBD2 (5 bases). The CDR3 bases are TGTGCCAGTAGTATGCTGAGGGTATCGGGCACAGATACGCAGTATTTT. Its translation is CASSMLRVSGTDTQYF.